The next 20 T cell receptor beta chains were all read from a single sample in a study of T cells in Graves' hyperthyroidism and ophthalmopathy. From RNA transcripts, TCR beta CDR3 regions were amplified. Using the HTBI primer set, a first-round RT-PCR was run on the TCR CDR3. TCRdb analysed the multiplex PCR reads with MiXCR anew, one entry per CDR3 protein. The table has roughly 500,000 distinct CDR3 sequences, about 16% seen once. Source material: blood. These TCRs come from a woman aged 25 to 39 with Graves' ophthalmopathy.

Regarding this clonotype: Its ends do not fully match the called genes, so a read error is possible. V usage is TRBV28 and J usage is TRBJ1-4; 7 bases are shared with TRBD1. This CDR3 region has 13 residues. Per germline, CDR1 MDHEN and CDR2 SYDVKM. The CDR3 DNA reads TGTGCCAGCAGTGCCGGGACAGTTGAAAAACTGTCTTTT. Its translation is CASSAGTVEKLSF.

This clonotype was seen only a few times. CDR3 sequence: CASSVRLAGFYNEQFF. CDR3 coding DNA: TGTGCCAGCAGCGTAAGACTAGCGGGATTCTACAATGAGCAGTTCTTC. This chain joins TRBV9 and TRBJ2-1; 11 nucleotides line up with TRBD2. The CDR3 contains 16 residues. With 1 base clipped from V and 3 bases from J, the junction kept 3 bases outside the gene matches. Germline values: CDR1 SGDLS, CDR2 YYNGEE.

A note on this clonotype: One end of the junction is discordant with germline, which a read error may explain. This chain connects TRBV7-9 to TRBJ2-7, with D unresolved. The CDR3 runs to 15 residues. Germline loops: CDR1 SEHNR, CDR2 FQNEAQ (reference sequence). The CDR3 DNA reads TGTGCCAGCAGCTTAGCAGGGATTTTCTCCCACGAGCAGTACTTC. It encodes CASSLAGIFSHEQYF.

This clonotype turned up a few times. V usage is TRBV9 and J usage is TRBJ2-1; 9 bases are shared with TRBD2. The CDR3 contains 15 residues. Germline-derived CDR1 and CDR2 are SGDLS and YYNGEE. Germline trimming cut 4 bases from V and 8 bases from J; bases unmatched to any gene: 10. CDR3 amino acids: CASSLTSGLMDEQFF. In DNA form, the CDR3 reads TGTGCCAGCAGCTTAACTAGCGGGCTGATGGATGAGCAGTTCTTC.

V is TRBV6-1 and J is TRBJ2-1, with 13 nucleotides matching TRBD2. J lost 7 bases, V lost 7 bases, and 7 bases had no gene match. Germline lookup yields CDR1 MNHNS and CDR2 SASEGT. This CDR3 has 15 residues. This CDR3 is CASNRGTSGINEQFF. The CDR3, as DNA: TGTGCCAGCAACCGCGGGACTAGCGGGATTAATGAGCAGTTCTTC.

The CDR3 DNA reads as TGCGCCAGCAGCCAAGGGCCGGCGTTAAGAGACAGCTACGAGCAGTACTTC. This gives the protein CASSQGPALRDSYEQYF. The chain has TRBV4-1 and TRBJ2-7, with TRBD1 as a possible D gene (5 bases). Germline V CDR1 and CDR2: MGHRA, YSYEKL. CDR3 length: 17 residues. V gave up 1 base and J gave up 3 bases, with 19 bases separating them.

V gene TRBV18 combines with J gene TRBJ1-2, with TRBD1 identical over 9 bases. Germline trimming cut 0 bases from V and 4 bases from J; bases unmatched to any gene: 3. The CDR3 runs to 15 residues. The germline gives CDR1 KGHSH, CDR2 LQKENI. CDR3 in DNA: TGTGCCAGCTCACCACCGGGACAGGGAACCTATGGCTACACCTTC. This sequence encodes CASSPPGQGTYGYTF.

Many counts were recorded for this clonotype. For the CDR3, the DNA is TGCAGTGCTAGTAACAGGGGTGCGACAGATACGCAGTATTTT. Its protein product is CSASNRGATDTQYF. The chain is built from TRBV20-1 and TRBJ2-3; 7 bases match TRBD1. Germline loops: CDR1 DFQATT, CDR2 SNEGSKA (reference sequence). V lost 3 bases, J lost 3 bases, and 6 bases stayed unmatched. CDR3 length: 14 amino acids.

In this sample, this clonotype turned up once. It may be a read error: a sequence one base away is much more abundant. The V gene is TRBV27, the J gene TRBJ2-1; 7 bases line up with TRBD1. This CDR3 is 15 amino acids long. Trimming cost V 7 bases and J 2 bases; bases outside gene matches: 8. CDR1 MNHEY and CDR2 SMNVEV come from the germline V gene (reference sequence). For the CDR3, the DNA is TGTGCCAGCAATCAGTGGCAGGGGGCCTACAATGAGCAGTTCTTC. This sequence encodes CASNQWQGAYNEQFF.

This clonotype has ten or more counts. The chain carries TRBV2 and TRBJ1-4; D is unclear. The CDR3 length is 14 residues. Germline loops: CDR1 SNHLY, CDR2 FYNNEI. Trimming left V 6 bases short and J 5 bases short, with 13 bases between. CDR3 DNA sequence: TGTGCCAGCAGGAACCGACGGGTGAATGAAAAACTGTTTTTT. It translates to CASRNRRVNEKLFF.

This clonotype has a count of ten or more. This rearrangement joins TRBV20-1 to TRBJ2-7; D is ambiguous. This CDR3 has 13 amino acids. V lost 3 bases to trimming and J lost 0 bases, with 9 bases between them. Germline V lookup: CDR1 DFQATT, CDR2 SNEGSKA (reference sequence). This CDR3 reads CSASEDVSYEQYF. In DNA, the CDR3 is TGCAGTGCTAGTGAGGACGTCTCCTACGAGCAGTACTTC.

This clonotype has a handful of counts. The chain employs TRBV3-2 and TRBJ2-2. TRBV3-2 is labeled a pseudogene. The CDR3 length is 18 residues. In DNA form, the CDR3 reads TGTGCCAGCAGCCACGAATACCCCAGCGTACCGAACACCGGGGAGCTGTTTTTT. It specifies CASSHEYPSVPNTGELFF.

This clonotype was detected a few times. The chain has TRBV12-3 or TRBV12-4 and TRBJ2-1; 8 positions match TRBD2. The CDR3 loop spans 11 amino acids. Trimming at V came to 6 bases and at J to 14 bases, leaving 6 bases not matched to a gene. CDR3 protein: CASSLGTRKFF. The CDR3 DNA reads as TGTGCCAGCAGCCTCGGGACTAGGAAGTTCTTC.

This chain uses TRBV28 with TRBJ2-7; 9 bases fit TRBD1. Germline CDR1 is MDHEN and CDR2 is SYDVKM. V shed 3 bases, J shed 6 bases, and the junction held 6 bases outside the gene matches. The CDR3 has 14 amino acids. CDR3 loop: CASSFWDRVSEQYF. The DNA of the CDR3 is TGTGCCAGCAGTTTTTGGGACAGGGTTAGCGAGCAGTACTTC.

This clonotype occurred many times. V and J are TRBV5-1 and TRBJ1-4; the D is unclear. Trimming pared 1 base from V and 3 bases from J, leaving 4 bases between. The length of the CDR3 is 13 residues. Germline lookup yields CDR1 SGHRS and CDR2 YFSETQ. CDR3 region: CASSLTANEKLFF. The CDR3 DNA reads TGCGCCAGCAGCTTGACTGCTAATGAAAAACTGTTTTTT.

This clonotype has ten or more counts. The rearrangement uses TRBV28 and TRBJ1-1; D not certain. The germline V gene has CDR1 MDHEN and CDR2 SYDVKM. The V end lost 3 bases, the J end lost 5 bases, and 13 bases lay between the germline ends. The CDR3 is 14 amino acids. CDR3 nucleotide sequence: TGTGCCAGCAGTTTGGGGTTTTTAGGTACTGAAGCTTTCTTT. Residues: CASSLGFLGTEAFF.

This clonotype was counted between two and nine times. The CDR3 loop reads CASTPDMTGYTF. The CDR3 DNA is TGTGCCAGCACCCCGGACATGACGGGCTACACCTTC. This sequence joins TRBV2 and TRBJ1-2; TRBD1 is a possible D gene (5 bases). CDR3 size: 12 residues. Trimming took off 7 bases at V and 8 bases at J, with 14 bases between the two ends. In germline, CDR1 is SNHLY, CDR2 FYNNEI.

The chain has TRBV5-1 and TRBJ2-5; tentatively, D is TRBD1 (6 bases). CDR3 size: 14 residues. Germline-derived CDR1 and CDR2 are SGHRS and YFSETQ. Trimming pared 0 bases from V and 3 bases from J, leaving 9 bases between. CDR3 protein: CASSLGQVEETQYF. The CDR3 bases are TGCGCCAGCAGCTTGGGACAGGTCGAAGAGACCCAGTACTTC. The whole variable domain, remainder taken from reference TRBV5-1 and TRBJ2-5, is KAGVTQTPRYLIKTRGQQVTLSCSPISGHRSVSWYQQTPGQGLQFLFEYFSETQRNKGNFPGRFSGRQFSNSRSEMNVSTLELGDSALYLCASSLGQVEETQYFGPGTRLLVL.

CDR3: CASSQESSGRAGGKETQYF. CDR3 bases: TGCGCCAGCAGCCAAGAATCTAGCGGGAGGGCGGGGGGAAAAGAGACCCAGTACTTC. The gene calls are TRBV4-3 and TRBJ2-5; TRBD2 agrees at 12 bases. CDR1 is LGHNA, CDR2 YSLEER, per germline. Losses at the gene ends were 0 bases for V and 3 bases for J; bases not matched to a gene: 11. This CDR3 contains 19 residues.

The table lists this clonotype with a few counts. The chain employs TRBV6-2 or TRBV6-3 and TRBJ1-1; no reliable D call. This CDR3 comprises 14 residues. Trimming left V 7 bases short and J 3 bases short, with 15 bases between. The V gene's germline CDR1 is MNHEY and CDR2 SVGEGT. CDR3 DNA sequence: TGTGCCAGCACGGAGGGTTTTATGGACACTGAAGCTTTCTTT. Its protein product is CASTEGFMDTEAFF.